Following are 10 T cell receptor beta chains from one sample sequenced in a study of T cell responses to AZD1222 COVID-19 vaccine. The assay was immunoSEQ multiplex PCR, and TCRdb's table has in-frame clones only and misses some. Of under 120,000 clones detected, about 92% appear once; the ten largest clones hold roughly 1.1%. Material: peripheral blood, obtained on day 0 of AZD1222 vaccination. These receptors were taken from an adult in good health.

The chain joins TRBV7-2 to TRBJ2-5; 10 nucleotides match TRBD2. The V gene end was trimmed by 5 bases and the J gene end by 5 bases; junction bases not matched to a gene: 14. Germline CDR1 is SGHTA and CDR2 is FQGNSA. The CDR3 extends over 17 amino acids. CDR3 in DNA: TGTGCCAGCAGCCTCGGGGTCGCGAGCGGGGGGGAGGAGACCCAGTACTTC. It specifies CASSLGVASGGEETQYF.

This chain uses TRBV20-1 with TRBJ1-2; D unresolved. Trimming left V 3 bases short and J 7 bases short, with 9 bases between. From germline, CDR1 is DFQATT and CDR2 SNEGSKA (reference sequence). CDR3 length equals 11 residues. In nucleotides, the CDR3 is TGCAGTGCTAGCTTTGTAAGTGGCTACACCTTC. Translation: CSASFVSGYTF.

CDR3 in DNA: TGTGCCTGGAGTGTGGGACAGGGGGCTCACTATGGCTACACCTTC. It specifies CAWSVGQGAHYGYTF. J is TRBJ1-2 and V is TRBV30, with 12 bases lining up with TRBD1. The CDR3 totals 15 residues. V gave up 0 bases and J gave up 3 bases; unmatched junction bases: 2. Germline V CDR1 and CDR2: GTSNPN, SVGIG (reference sequence). Variable domain in full (rest from reference TRBV30 and TRBJ1-2): SQTIHQWPATLVQPVGSPLSLECTVEGTSNPNLYWYRQAAGRGLQLLFYSVGIGQISSEVPQNLSASRPQDRQFILSSKKLLLSDSGFYLCAWSVGQGAHYGYTFGSGTRLTVV.

The chain employs TRBV2 and TRBJ1-5; TRBD1 is a possible D gene (6 bases). This CDR3 spans 19 amino acids. Trimming pared 3 bases from V and 0 bases from J, leaving 21 bases between. The germline V gene has CDR1 SNHLY and CDR2 FYNNEI. The CDR3 region has the DNA TGTGCCAGCAGTGAGCTTAGGGGGAAGCGGGGTTATAGCAATCAGCCCCAGCATTTT. Residues: CASSELRGKRGYSNQPQHF.

V is TRBV6-4 and J is TRBJ2-2, with 7 bases aligning to TRBD1. The trim removed 5 bases at V and 2 bases at J, leaving 8 bases unmatched. The CDR3 is 16 residues long. Per the germline V gene, CDR1 is MRHNA and CDR2 is SNTAGT. CDR3 region: CASSYTTGFNTGELFF. The CDR3 nucleotides are TGTGCCAGCAGTTACACGACAGGGTTTAACACCGGGGAGCTGTTTTTT.

The V and J genes are TRBV9 and TRBJ2-5, with D maybe TRBD2 (5 bases). V was pared by 0 bases and J by 5 bases, with 14 bases between. The germline CDR1 and CDR2 sequences are SGDLS and YYNGEE. This CDR3 spans 15 amino acids. The CDR3 loop is CASSVGSVTRETQYF. The DNA for the CDR3 is TGTGCCAGCAGCGTAGGTAGCGTCACCAGGGAGACCCAGTACTTC.

The CDR3 loop reads CASSFGDRDLDEQYF. The CDR3 bases are TGTGCCAGCAGCTTTGGGGACAGGGATTTGGACGAGCAGTACTTC. The rearrangement joins TRBV7-9 to TRBJ2-7, with TRBD1 identical over 9 bases. The CDR3 extends over 15 amino acids. Trimming took 3 bases from V and 5 from J; bases not matched to a gene: 8. CDR1 is SEHNR, CDR2 FQNEAQ, per germline (reference sequence).

The V and J genes are TRBV6-5 and TRBJ1-3, with 7 bases aligning to TRBD1. Per germline, CDR1 MNHEY and CDR2 SVGAGI. The CDR3 has 14 amino acids. The ends lost 8 bases at V and 0 bases at J; junction bases unmatched: 4. CDR3 sequence reads: CASGGQSSGNTIYF. In nucleotides, the CDR3 is TGTGCCAGCGGGGGACAGAGCTCTGGAAACACCATATATTTT.

A single count supports this clone. The chain is built from TRBV18 and TRBJ2-7; D uncertain. The CDR3 runs to 13 residues. Trimming took 0 bases from V and 7 from J, leaving 10 bases between them. CDR1 is KGHSH and CDR2 is LQKENI in the germline V gene. Here the CDR3 reads CASSPPEFREQYF. CDR3 nucleotide sequence: TGTGCCAGCTCACCACCGGAGTTTCGGGAGCAGTACTTC.

The chain combines TRBV11-2 with TRBJ2-7; the D gene is possibly TRBD1 (6 bases). V was pared by 6 bases and J by 7 bases, with 19 bases between. Germline CDR1 is SGHAT and CDR2 is FQNNGV. The CDR3 is 14 amino acids. The CDR3 is CASSSRGSHEEQYF. The CDR3 bases are TGTGCCAGCAGTAGTAGGGGGTCCCACGAGGAGCAGTACTTC.